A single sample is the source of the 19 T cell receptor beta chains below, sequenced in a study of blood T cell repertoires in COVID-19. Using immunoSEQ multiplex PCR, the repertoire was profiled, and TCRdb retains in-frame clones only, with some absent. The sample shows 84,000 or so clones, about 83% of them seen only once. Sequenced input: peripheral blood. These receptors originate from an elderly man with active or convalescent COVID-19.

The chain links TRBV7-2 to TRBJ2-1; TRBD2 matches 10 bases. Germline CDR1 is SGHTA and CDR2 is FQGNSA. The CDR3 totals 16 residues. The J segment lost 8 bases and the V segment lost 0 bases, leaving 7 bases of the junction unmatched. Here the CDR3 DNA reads TGTGCCAGCAGCTTAGCGCGCAGCGGGAGGGCCCATGAGCAGTTCTTC. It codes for CASSLARSGRAHEQFF.

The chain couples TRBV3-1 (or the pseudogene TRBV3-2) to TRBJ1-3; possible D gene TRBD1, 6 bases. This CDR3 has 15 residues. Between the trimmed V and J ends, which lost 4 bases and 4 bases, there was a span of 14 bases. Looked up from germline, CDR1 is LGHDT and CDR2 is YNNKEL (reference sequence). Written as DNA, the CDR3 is TGTGCCAGCAGCCTCTCCGGGACAACGGGAAACACCATATATTTT. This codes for CASSLSGTTGNTIYF.

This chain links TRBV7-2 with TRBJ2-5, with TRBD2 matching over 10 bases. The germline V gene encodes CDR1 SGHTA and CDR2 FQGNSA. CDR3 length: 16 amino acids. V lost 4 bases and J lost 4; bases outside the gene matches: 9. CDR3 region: CASSSRALAGVETQYF. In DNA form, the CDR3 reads TGTGCCAGCAGCTCCCGGGCTCTAGCGGGAGTAGAGACCCAGTACTTC. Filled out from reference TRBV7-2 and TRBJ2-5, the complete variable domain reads GAGVSQSPSNKVTEKGKDVELRCDPISGHTALYWYRQSLGQGLEFLIYFQGNSAPDKSGLPSDRFSAERTGGSVSTLTIQRTQQEDSAVYLCASSSRALAGVETQYFGPGTRLLVL.

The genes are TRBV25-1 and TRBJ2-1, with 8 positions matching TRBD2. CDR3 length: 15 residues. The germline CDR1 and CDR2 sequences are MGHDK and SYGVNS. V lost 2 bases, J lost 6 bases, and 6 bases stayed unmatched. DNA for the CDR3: TGTGCCAGCAGTGAAAAAGTTACTAGCGGCAATGAGCAGTTCTTC. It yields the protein CASSEKVTSGNEQFF.

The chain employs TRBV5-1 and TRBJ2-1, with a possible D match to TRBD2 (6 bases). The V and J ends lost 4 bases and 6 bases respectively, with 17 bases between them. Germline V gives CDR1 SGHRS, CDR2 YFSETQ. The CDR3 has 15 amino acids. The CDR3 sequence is CASSPSRGGINEQFF. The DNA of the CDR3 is TGCGCCAGCAGCCCGTCCCGGGGAGGTATCAATGAGCAGTTCTTC.

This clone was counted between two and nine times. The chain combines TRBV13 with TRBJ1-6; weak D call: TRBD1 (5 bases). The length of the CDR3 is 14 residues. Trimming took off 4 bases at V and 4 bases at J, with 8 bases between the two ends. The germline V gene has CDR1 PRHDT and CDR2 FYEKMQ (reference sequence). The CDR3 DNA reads TGTGCCAGCAGCTCAGGGCAGTATAATTCACCCCTCCACTTT. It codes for CASSSGQYNSPLHF.

The CDR3 sequence is CASSWTSGERETQYF. CDR3 nucleotide sequence: TGTGCCAGCAGTTGGACTAGCGGGGAGAGGGAGACCCAGTACTTC. The V gene is TRBV6-5, the J gene TRBJ2-5; TRBD2 matches 12 bases. The CDR3 runs 15 residues. The V segment lost 4 bases and the J segment 5 bases; nucleotides outside the gene matches: 5. Germline CDR1 MNHEY, CDR2 SVGAGI.

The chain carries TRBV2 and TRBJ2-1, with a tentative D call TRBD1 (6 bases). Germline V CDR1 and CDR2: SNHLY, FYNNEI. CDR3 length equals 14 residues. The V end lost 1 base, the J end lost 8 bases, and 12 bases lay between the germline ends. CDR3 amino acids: CASSEDVGHDEQFF. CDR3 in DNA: TGTGCCAGCAGTGAAGATGTGGGACACGATGAGCAGTTCTTC.

Written as DNA, the CDR3 is TGTGCCATCAGTGGCCAAGGGGACAGGGGTACAGATACGCAGTATTTT. It codes for CAISGQGDRGTDTQYF. The chain employs TRBV10-3 and TRBJ2-3; 10 nucleotides match TRBD1. This CDR3 comprises 16 residues. V dropped 4 bases and J dropped 3; count of bases not matched to a gene: 7. The germline V gene encodes CDR1 ENHRY and CDR2 SYGVKD.

CDR3 amino acids: CASSLAAAIIAEQYF. In DNA form, the CDR3 reads TGCGCCAGCAGCTTGGCGGCGGCGATAATTGCCGAGCAGTACTTC. The J gene is TRBJ2-7, the V gene TRBV5-1; D is uncertain. Trimming stripped 0 bases from V and 6 bases from J, with 16 bases between. In germline, CDR1 is SGHRS, CDR2 YFSETQ. This CDR3 region has 15 residues.

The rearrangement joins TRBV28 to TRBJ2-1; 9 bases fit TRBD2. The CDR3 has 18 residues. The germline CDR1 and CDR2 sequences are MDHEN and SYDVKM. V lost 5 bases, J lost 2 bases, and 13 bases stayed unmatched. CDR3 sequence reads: CASSPDYGLAGAYNEQFF. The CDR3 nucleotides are TGTGCCAGCAGTCCCGACTATGGATTAGCGGGAGCCTACAATGAGCAGTTCTTC.

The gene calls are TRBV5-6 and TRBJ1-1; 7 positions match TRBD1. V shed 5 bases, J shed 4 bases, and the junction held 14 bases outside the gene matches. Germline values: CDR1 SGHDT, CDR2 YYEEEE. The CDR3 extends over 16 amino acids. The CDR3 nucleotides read TGTGCCAGCAGTCGCCGGGCCCCACAGGGGACCACTGAAGCTTTCTTT. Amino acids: CASSRRAPQGTTEAFF.

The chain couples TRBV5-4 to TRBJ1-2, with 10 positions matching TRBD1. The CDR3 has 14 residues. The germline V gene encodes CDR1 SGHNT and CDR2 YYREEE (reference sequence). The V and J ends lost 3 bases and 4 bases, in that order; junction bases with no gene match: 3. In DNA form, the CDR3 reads TGTGCCAGCAGCTCGGGACAGGGGCCCTATGGCTACACCTTC. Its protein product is CASSSGQGPYGYTF.

The CDR3 region is CASSLQGVEGYTF. In nucleotides, the CDR3 is TGTGCCAGCAGCTTACAGGGGGTCGAAGGCTACACCTTC. The chain recombines TRBV7-9 with TRBJ1-2; TRBD1 agrees at 7 bases. The V gene's germline CDR1 is SEHNR and CDR2 FQNEAQ (reference sequence). V shed 2 bases, J shed 8 bases, and the junction held 5 bases outside the gene matches. This CDR3 has 13 amino acids.

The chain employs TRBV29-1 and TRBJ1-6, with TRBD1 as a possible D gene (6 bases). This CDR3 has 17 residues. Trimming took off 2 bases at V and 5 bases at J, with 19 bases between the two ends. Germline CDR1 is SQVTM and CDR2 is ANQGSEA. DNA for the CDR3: TGCAGCGTTGAACTAGGACAGAACTATACCGATAATTCACCCCTCCACTTT. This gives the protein CSVELGQNYTDNSPLHF.

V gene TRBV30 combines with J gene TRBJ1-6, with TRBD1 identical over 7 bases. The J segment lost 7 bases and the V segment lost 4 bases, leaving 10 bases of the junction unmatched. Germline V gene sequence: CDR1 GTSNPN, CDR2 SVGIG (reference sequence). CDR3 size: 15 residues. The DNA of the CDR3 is TGTGCCTGGATCAGAGGGGGCGTCGGGAATTCACCCCTCCACTTT. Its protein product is CAWIRGGVGNSPLHF.

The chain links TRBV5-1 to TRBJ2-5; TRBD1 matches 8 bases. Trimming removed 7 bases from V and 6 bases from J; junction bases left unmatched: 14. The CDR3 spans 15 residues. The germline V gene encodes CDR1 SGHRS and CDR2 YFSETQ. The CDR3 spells CASSSTSGGVKTQYF. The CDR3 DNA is TGCGCCAGCTCCAGCACCTCAGGGGGCGTAAAGACCCAGTACTTC.

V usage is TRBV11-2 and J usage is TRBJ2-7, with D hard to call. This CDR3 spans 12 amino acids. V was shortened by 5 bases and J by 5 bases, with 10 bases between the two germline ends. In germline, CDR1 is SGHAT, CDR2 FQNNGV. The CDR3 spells CASSPQTDEQYF. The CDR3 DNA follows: TGTGCCAGCAGCCCTCAAACAGACGAGCAGTACTTC.

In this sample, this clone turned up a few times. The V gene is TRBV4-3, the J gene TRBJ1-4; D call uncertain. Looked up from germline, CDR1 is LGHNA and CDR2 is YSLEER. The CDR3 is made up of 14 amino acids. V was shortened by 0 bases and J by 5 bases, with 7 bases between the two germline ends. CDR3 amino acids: CASSQDRRNEKLFF. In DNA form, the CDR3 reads TGCGCCAGCAGCCAAGATAGGAGAAATGAAAAACTGTTTTTT.